These 30 T cell receptor beta chains came from one sample sequenced in a study of tumor-infiltrating lymphocytes in localized non-small cell lung cancer. Sequencing was performed with immunoSEQ multiplex PCR; in TCRdb, only in-frame clones are kept and a portion is missing. This table has roughly 3,000 clones, 70% to 75% appearing once. Source material: uninvolved lung tissue not adjacent to the tumor. These receptors came from a human donor with non-small cell lung cancer.

The chain carries TRBV30 and TRBJ2-7; perhaps TRBD1 as D (6 bases). Trimming shortened V by 0 bases and J by 1 base, and 13 bases separated the two germline ends. The CDR3 runs to 15 residues. Germline-derived CDR1 and CDR2 are GTSNPN and SVGIG (reference sequence). This CDR3 is CAWSVSGAGSYEQYF. DNA of the CDR3: TGTGCCTGGAGTGTATCAGGGGCTGGGTCCTACGAGCAGTACTTC.

This clone was seen a handful of times. V gene TRBV5-6 combines with J gene TRBJ2-1; TRBD2 aligns across 8 bases. The germline CDR1 and CDR2 sequences are SGHDT and YYEEEE. The CDR3 runs 15 residues. J lost 8 bases, V lost 1 base, and 8 bases had no gene match. CDR3 in DNA: TGTGCCAGCAGCTTGTCGGCGGGAGGATGGGATGAGCAGTTCTTC. This encodes CASSLSAGGWDEQFF.

The rearrangement links TRBV4-2 to TRBJ1-2; 7 bases match TRBD1. The CDR3 length is 15 residues. V trimming: 0 bases; J trimming: 4 bases; junction bases outside the gene matches: 5. Per germline, CDR1 LGHNA and CDR2 YNFKEQ. The CDR3 DNA sequence: TGTGCCAGCAGCCAAGATTTGGCAGGGGGCTATGGCTACACCTTC. Its translation: CASSQDLAGGYGYTF.

V usage is TRBV11-2 and J usage is TRBJ2-1; 11 bases match TRBD2. Looked up from germline, CDR1 is SGHAT and CDR2 is FQNNGV. V was clipped by 1 base and J by 7 bases; unmatched bases: 6. This CDR3 has 16 amino acids. CDR3 sequence (DNA): TGTGCCAGCAGCTTAGCACTAGCGGGAGTGGAAAATGAGCAGTTCTTC. This sequence encodes CASSLALAGVENEQFF.

Only a few counts were recorded for this clone. The chain combines TRBV6-1 with TRBJ1-5; a possible D gene is TRBD1 (5 bases). The CDR3 contains 20 residues. V gave up 1 base and J gave up 0 bases, with 22 bases separating them. Germline V gene data show CDR1 as MNHNS and CDR2 as SASEGT. In DNA, the CDR3 is TGTGCCAGCAGTGAAGTTTCCGGGACCAGTCCCTCTTATAGCAATCAGCCCCAGCATTTT. It encodes CASSEVSGTSPSYSNQPQHF.

This chain connects TRBV27 to TRBJ1-5; D is uncertain. Trimming took off 9 bases at V and 7 bases at J, with 10 bases between the two ends. Per the germline V gene, CDR1 is MNHEY and CDR2 is SMNVEV (reference sequence). The CDR3 runs 11 residues. The CDR3 here is CASGVDQPQHF. The CDR3 coding sequence is TGTGCCAGTGGGGTGGACCAGCCCCAGCATTTT.

This clone was seen a handful of times. The genes are TRBV6-4 and TRBJ2-3; the match to TRBD2 covers 10 bases. Trimming cost V 4 bases and J 5 bases; bases outside gene matches: 6. Germline loops: CDR1 MRHNA, CDR2 SNTAGT. The CDR3 spans 15 residues. DNA for the CDR3: TGTGCCAGCAGTGTCAGCGGGGGGGCCCAAGATACGCAGTATTTT. As protein: CASSVSGGAQDTQYF.

As for this clone: The junction and the germline gene differ at one end; a read error may be behind it. The genes are TRBV7-7 and TRBJ1-3; 8 positions agree with TRBD1. Germline values: CDR1 SSHAT, CDR2 FNYEAQ (reference sequence). The CDR3 contains 17 residues. This chain's CDR3 is CASSLISRGRPGNTIYF. CDR3 sequence (DNA): TGTGCTAGCAGCTTAATTAGCAGGGGGCGACCTGGAAACACCATATATTTT.

The CDR3 loop is CSVDGTDSGNTIYF. The CDR3 DNA sequence: TGCAGCGTCGACGGGACAGACTCTGGAAACACCATATATTTT. The rearrangement links TRBV29-1 to TRBJ1-3; TRBD1 matches at 7 bases. The junction had 5 bases not matched to a gene; V was cut back by 6 bases and J by 0 bases. Looked up from germline, CDR1 is SQVTM and CDR2 is ANQGSEA. CDR3 length: 14 residues.

CDR3 sequence: CASSLGAGDTQYF. CDR3 coding DNA: TGTGCCAGCAGTTTAGGGGCGGGGGATACGCAGTATTTT. The chain carries TRBV27 and TRBJ2-3, with D possibly TRBD2 on 6 matching bases. CDR3 size: 13 residues. V lost 2 bases to trimming and J lost 6 bases, with 9 bases between them. Germline V lookup: CDR1 MNHEY, CDR2 SMNVEV (reference sequence).

V and J are TRBV30 and TRBJ1-1; 7 bases line up with TRBD1. This CDR3 contains 13 residues. V lost 0 bases and J lost 11; bases outside the gene matches: 9. CDR1 and CDR2 (germline): GTSNPN, SVGIG (reference sequence). This chain's CDR3 is CAWSVKTGWVAFF. The DNA for the CDR3 is TGTGCCTGGAGTGTCAAGACAGGGTGGGTCGCTTTCTTT.

The rearrangement links TRBV2 to TRBJ2-4; TRBD2 matches 10 bases. Germline V lookup: CDR1 SNHLY, CDR2 FYNNEI. The length of the CDR3 is 17 residues. V shed 6 bases and J 3 bases; nucleotides not matched to a gene: 11. CDR3 sequence (DNA): TGTGCCAGCAGCGAAATGACTAGCGGGTCAGGCAAAAACATTCAGTACTTC. This codes for CASSEMTSGSGKNIQYF. The full variable domain, its missing parts supplied by reference TRBV2 and TRBJ2-4, is EPEVTQTPSHQVTQMGQEVILRCVPISNHLYFYWYRQILGQKVEFLVSFYNNEISEKSEIFDDQFSVERPDGSNFTLKIRSTKLEDSAMYFCASSEMTSGSGKNIQYFGAGTRLSVL.

The genes are TRBV9 and TRBJ1-1; D may be TRBD1 (6 bases). This CDR3 spans 15 amino acids. Trimming shortened V by 4 bases and J by 4 bases, and 17 bases separated the two germline ends. The germline CDR1 and CDR2 sequences are SGDLS and YYNGEE. CDR3 DNA: TGTGCCAGCAGCCCTTCTGGGGGCGCGGGCACTGAAGCTTTCTTT. It codes for CASSPSGGAGTEAFF. The full variable domain, rest sourced from reference TRBV9 and TRBJ1-1, is DSGVTQTPKHLITATGQRVTLRCSPRSGDLSVYWYQQSLDQGLQFLIQYYNGEERAKGNILERFSAQQFPDLHSELNLSSLELGDSALYFCASSPSGGAGTEAFFGQGTRLTVV.

The rearrangement joins TRBV5-8 to TRBJ2-5, with D unclear. V was trimmed by 7 bases and J by 7 bases, leaving 17 bases between them. The CDR3 runs to 13 residues. Germline V gene data show CDR1 as SGHTS and CDR2 as YDEGEE. This chain's CDR3 is CASAAPLGRTQYF. Written as DNA, the CDR3 is TGTGCCAGCGCTGCCCCGCTCGGACGGACCCAGTACTTC.

This clone was detected a few times. The chain is built from TRBV7-8 and TRBJ1-5; D gene unclear. CDR3 size: 14 residues. Germline loops: CDR1 SGHVS, CDR2 FQNEAQ. Trimming took off 5 bases at V and 7 bases at J, with 15 bases between the two ends. The CDR3 DNA sequence: TGTGCCAGCAGCCCATATGCTATTAACCAGCCCCAGCATTTT. Translation gives CASSPYAINQPQHF.

V gene TRBV11-2 combines with J gene TRBJ2-1; 9 bases map to TRBD1. J gave up 5 bases and V 0 bases, and 11 bases lay outside the gene matches. The germline gives CDR1 SGHAT, CDR2 FQNNGV. The CDR3 consists of 18 residues. The CDR3 DNA reads TGTGCCAGCAGCTTAGACCCAGCCGGGACAGGGACCAACAATGAGCAGTTCTTC. Translation: CASSLDPAGTGTNNEQFF. Full variable domain (remainder filled in from reference TRBV11-2 and TRBJ2-1): EAGVAQSPRYKIIEKRQSVAFWCNPISGHATLYWYQQILGQGPKLLIQFQNNGVVDDSQLPKDRFSAERLKGVDSTLKIQPAKLEDSAVYLCASSLDPAGTGTNNEQFFGPGTRLTVL.

The J gene is TRBJ2-1, the V gene TRBV16; D might be TRBD2 (5 bases). CDR1 and CDR2 from the germline V gene are KGHSY and FQNENV. V was trimmed by 0 bases and J by 6 bases, leaving 15 bases between them. The CDR3 has 16 residues. The CDR3 bases are TGTGCCAGCAGCCAATCGGCCGGGGATCTCGGCAATGAGCAGTTCTTC. It encodes CASSQSAGDLGNEQFF.

The rearrangement joins TRBV7-9 to TRBJ1-3, with TRBD1 as a possible D gene (6 bases). Trimming shortened V by 4 bases and J by 7 bases, and 17 bases separated the two germline ends. The CDR3 covers 15 residues. CDR1 is SEHNR, CDR2 FQNEAQ, per germline (reference sequence). CDR3 in DNA: TGTGCCAGCAGCTCCTTACAGGGAAGAGGGAACACCATATATTTT. As protein: CASSSLQGRGNTIYF.

This chain joins TRBV21-1 and TRBJ2-1; TRBD1 is taken as the D call from the table, unchecked against the DNA. TRBV21-1 is classified as a pseudogene. The length of the CDR3 is 15 residues. This chain's CDR3 is CASRTRNHSDNEQFF. The CDR3 DNA reads TGTGCCAGCAGGACACGTAACCATTCCGACAATGAGCAGTTCTTC.

The chain has TRBV4-1 and TRBJ1-5; D uncertain. Germline V gene sequence: CDR1 MGHRA, CDR2 YSYEKL. The CDR3 covers 18 residues. With 0 bases removed from V and 2 bases from J, the gap between germline ends came to 17 bases. The CDR3 reads CASSQEEGGWLGNQPQHF. DNA of the CDR3: TGCGCCAGCAGCCAAGAAGAGGGAGGGTGGCTTGGCAATCAGCCCCAGCATTTT.

The chain recombines TRBV27 with TRBJ2-7; D remains ambiguous. CDR1 MNHEY and CDR2 SMNVEV come from the germline V gene (reference sequence). Trimming removed 3 bases from V and 3 bases from J, with 12 bases in between. The CDR3 has 14 residues. Here the CDR3 DNA reads TGTGCCAGCAGTTTTAGGTTCGGGTACTACGAGCAGTACTTC. Translated: CASSFRFGYYEQYF.

The V and J genes are TRBV13 and TRBJ1-3; D may be TRBD1 (6 bases). The V gene lost 2 bases and the J gene lost 0 bases, with 17 bases spanning the gap. Germline CDR1 reads PRHDT; CDR2 reads FYEKMQ (reference sequence). CDR3 length equals 18 residues. CDR3 protein: CASSLTTGNPISGNTIYF. The DNA for the CDR3 is TGTGCCAGCAGCTTAACGACAGGCAATCCAATCTCTGGAAACACCATATATTTT. Full variable domain (remainder filled in from reference TRBV13 and TRBJ1-3): AAGVIQSPRHLIKEKRETATLKCYPIPRHDTVYWYQQGPGQDPQFLISFYEKMQSDKGSIPDRFSAQQFSDYHSELNMSSLELGDSALYFCASSLTTGNPISGNTIYFGEGSWLTVV.

The gene calls are TRBV7-2 and TRBJ1-2; tentatively, D is TRBD1 (5 bases). V lost 0 bases and J 6 bases, leaving 11 bases between the germline ends. Germline V gives CDR1 SGHTA, CDR2 FQGNSA. This CDR3 is built from 14 residues. The CDR3 DNA reads as TGTGCCAGCAGCTTAGCAGGCAGGGTAAATGGCTACACCTTC. Amino acid sequence: CASSLAGRVNGYTF.

The chain is built from TRBV7-6 and TRBJ2-3; D is possibly TRBD2 (7 bases). V dropped 1 base and J dropped 6 bases, with 14 bases sitting between them. Germline assignment: CDR1 SGHVS and CDR2 FNYEAQ. CDR3 length: 15 amino acids. The DNA of the CDR3 is TGTGCCAGCAGCTTAGTCGGCGGGGGCGCGGATACGCAGTATTTT. This gives the protein CASSLVGGGADTQYF.

The gene calls are TRBV6-5 and TRBJ2-5, with D possibly being TRBD1 or TRBD2 (5 bases each). The CDR3 contains 13 residues. With 2 bases removed from V and 5 bases from J, the gap between germline ends came to 9 bases. Germline V gene sequence: CDR1 MNHEY, CDR2 SVGAGI. CDR3 region: CASSYLGDETQYF. The DNA of the CDR3 is TGTGCCAGCAGTTACCTAGGGGACGAGACCCAGTACTTC.

V and J are TRBV19 and TRBJ2-5; TRBD2 matches at 8 bases. Germline V gives CDR1 LNHDA, CDR2 SQIVND (reference sequence). This CDR3 spans 15 amino acids. The V gene end was trimmed by 3 bases and the J gene end by 5 bases; junction bases not matched to a gene: 8. The CDR3 protein is CASSIQRERGETQYF. Written as DNA, the CDR3 is TGTGCCAGTAGTATCCAGCGGGAGAGGGGGGAGACCCAGTACTTC.

V is TRBV10-3 and J is TRBJ2-7; D gene unclear. Trimming left V 0 bases short and J 3 bases short, with 9 bases between. Looked up from germline, CDR1 is ENHRY and CDR2 is SYGVKD. The CDR3 totals 14 residues. The CDR3: CAISESTAGYEQYV. CDR3 nucleotide sequence: TGTGCCATCAGTGAGTCAACGGCAGGCTACGAGCAGTACGTC.

In nucleotides, the CDR3 is TGTGCCTGGCGCGGGATTTCTAGCACAGATACGCAGTATTTT. This encodes CAWRGISSTDTQYF. The V and J genes are TRBV30 and TRBJ2-3; D perhaps matches TRBD2 (6 bases). The CDR3 runs to 14 residues. V shed 5 bases and J shed 0 bases, with 12 bases lying between them. CDR1 GTSNPN and CDR2 SVGIG come from the germline V gene (reference sequence).

The rearrangement joins TRBV15 to TRBJ1-3; D gene unclear. The V end lost 5 bases, the J end lost 6 bases, and 17 bases lay between the germline ends. CDR1 and CDR2 from the germline V gene are LNHNV and YYDKDF (reference sequence). The CDR3 is made up of 15 amino acids. This CDR3 is CATSGGRNIKNTIYF. CDR3 bases: TGTGCCACCAGCGGAGGACGGAACATAAAAAACACCATATATTTT.

This chain joins TRBV7-6 and TRBJ2-7; D perhaps matches TRBD1 (6 bases). Germline lookup yields CDR1 SGHVS and CDR2 FNYEAQ. The V end lost 5 bases, the J end lost 1 base, and 15 bases lay between the germline ends. The CDR3 has 15 residues. The CDR3 DNA follows: TGTGCCAGCAGCCAGGACAGTACTTCTTCCTACGAGCAGTACTTC. Protein product: CASSQDSTSSYEQYF.